This T cell receptor beta chain was profiled in a study of a mutant IDH1 vaccine in newly diagnosed glioma. Findings of the study overall: Among all patients, vaccine-induced immune responses occurred in 93.3%.

This table comes from immunoSEQ multiplex PCR, and its TCRdb copy is limited to in-frame clones, with some not included. The repertoire holds approximately 35,000 clones, approximately 92% seen once, with just over 5% in the top ten. Trimming took 7 bases from V and 3 from J, leaving 21 bases between them. Germline values: CDR1 MDHEN, CDR2 SYDVKM. The CDR3 is made up of 16 amino acids. The time point here: week 47, end of study. One vaccine dose held 300 ug of mutant IDH1 20-mer peptide and came with topical imiquimod. The table lists this clone with a count of one. Its antigen remains unknown. This TCR derives from a woman in her thirties or forties with glioma. The chain carries TRBV28 and TRBJ1-2, with D possibly being TRBD1 (5 bases). This specimen consisted of PBMCs, obtained from a glioma patient whose treatment included an IDH1 peptide vaccine. The CDR3 region has the DNA TGTGCCAGCACCACTGGTGGGGCAGGGAACTACTATGGCTACACCTTC. It codes for CASTTGGAGNYYGYTF.